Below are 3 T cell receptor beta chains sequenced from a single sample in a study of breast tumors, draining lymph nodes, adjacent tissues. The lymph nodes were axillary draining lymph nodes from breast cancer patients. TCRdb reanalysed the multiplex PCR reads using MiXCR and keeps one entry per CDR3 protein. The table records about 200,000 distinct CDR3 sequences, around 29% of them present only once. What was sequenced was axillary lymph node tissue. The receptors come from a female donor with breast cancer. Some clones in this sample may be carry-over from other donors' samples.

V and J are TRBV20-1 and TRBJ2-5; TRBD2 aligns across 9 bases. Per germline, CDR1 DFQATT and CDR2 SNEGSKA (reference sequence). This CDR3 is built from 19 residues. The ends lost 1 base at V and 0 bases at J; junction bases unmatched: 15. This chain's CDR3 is CSARVRAGGHTLNQETQYF. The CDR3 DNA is TGCAGTGCTAGAGTTAGGGCGGGGGGGCATACGCTTAACCAAGAGACCCAGTACTTC.

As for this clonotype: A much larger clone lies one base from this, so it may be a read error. The CDR3 DNA reads TGTGCCAGCAGCTCGGTAGGAGCGACCACCGGGGAGCTGTTTTTT. Encoded protein: CASSSVGATTGELFF. The V and J genes are TRBV11-3 and TRBJ2-2; D gene ambiguous. This CDR3 comprises 15 residues. The germline CDR1 and CDR2 sequences are SGHNT and YENEEA. With 4 bases removed from V and 4 bases from J, the gap between germline ends came to 13 bases.

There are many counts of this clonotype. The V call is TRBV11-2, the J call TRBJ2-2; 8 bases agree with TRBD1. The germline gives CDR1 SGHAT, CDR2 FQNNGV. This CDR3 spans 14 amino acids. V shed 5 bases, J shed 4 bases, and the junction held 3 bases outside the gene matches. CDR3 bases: TGTGCCAGCAGCCCAGGGGGCGGCACCGGGGAGCTGTTTTTT. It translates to CASSPGGGTGELFF.